The source of this T cell receptor (beta chain) is a study of read filtering for tumor transcriptome and immune sequencing. This clonotype was picked up many times. V lost 2 bases to trimming and J lost 9 bases; unmatched junction nucleotides: 8. The CDR3 has 15 residues. Germline CDR1 and CDR2: MDHEN and SYDVKM. Molecular barcoded adaptors covering alpha/delta and beta/gamma chains were used on roughly 370 ng RNA. TCRdb recomputed calls from the reads with MiXCR, one row per CDR3 protein. The sample includes roughly 90,000 distinct CDR3 sequences, 9% to 15% of them seen just once. This chain links TRBV28 with TRBJ2-1; 9 nucleotides agree with TRBD1. This TCR was sampled from a donor at least 40 years old with multiple myeloma. Sequencing used a population of CD138-negative cells sorted from bone marrow. CDR3 loop: CASSLVGQGLIEQFF. As DNA, the CDR3 is TGTGCCAGCAGTTTAGTCGGACAGGGGCTAATTGAGCAGTTCTTC.